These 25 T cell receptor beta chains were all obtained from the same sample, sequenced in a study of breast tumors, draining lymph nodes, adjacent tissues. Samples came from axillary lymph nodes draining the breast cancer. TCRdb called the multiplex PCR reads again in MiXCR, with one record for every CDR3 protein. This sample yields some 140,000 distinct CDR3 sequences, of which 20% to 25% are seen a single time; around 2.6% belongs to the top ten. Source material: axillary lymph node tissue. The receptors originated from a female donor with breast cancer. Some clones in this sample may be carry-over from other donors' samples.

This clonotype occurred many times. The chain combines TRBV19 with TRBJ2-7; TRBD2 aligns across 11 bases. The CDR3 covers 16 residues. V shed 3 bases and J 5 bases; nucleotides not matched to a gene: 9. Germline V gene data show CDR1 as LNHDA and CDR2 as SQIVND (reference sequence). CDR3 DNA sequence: TGTGCCAGTAGTATGGTAACTAGCGGGAGTTTCGACGAGCAGTACTTC. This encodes CASSMVTSGSFDEQYF.

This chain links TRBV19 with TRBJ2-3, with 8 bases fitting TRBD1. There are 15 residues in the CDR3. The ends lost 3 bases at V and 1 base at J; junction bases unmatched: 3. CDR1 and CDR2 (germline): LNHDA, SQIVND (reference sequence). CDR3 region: CASSIMTGGTDTQYF. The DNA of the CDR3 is TGTGCCAGTAGTATTATGACAGGGGGCACAGATACGCAGTATTTT.

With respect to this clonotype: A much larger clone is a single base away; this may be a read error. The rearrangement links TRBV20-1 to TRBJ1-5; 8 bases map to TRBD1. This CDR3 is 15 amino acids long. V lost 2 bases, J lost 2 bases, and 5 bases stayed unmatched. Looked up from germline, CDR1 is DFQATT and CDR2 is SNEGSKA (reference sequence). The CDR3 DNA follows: TGCAGTGCTAGACTCCCAGGGGGCGGCAATCAGCCCCAGCATTTT. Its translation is CSARLPGGGNQPQHF.

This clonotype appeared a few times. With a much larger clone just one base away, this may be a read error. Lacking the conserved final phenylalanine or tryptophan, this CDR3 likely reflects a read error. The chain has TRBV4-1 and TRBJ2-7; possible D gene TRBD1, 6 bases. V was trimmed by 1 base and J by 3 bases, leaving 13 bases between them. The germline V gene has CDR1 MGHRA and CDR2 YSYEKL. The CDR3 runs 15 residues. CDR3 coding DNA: TGCGCCAGCAGCCAAGGGACAGCCGGAGGCTACGAGCAGTACCTC. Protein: CASSQGTAGGYEQYL.

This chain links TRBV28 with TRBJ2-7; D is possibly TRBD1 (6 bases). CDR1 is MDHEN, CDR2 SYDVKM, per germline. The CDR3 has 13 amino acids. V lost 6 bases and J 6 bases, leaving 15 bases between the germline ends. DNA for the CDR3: TGTGCCAGCAGGGCCGGGACAAAGGGCGAGCAGTACTTC. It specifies CASRAGTKGEQYF.

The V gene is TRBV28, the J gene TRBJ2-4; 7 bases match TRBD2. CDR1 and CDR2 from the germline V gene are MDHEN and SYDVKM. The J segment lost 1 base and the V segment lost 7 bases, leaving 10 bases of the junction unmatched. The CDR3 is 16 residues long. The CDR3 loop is CASTTGASGAKNIQYF. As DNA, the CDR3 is TGTGCCAGCACCACTGGGGCTAGCGGTGCCAAAAACATTCAGTACTTC.

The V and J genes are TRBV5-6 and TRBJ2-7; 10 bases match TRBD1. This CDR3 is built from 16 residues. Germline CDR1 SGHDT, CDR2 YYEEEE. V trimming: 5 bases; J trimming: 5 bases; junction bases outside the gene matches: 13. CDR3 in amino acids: CASRRGTGTGVHEQYF. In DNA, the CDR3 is TGTGCCAGCAGACGGGGGACCGGGACAGGGGTCCACGAGCAGTACTTC.

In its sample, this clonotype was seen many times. CDR3 nucleotide sequence: TGCAGTGCTAGCCCCGGGATGTTGAAGACCCAGTACTTC. Its translation is CSASPGMLKTQYF. The chain is built from TRBV20-1 and TRBJ2-5; TRBD2 is a possible D gene (5 bases). The CDR3 contains 13 residues. Trimming removed 3 bases at V and 6 bases at J, with 14 bases between. Germline loops: CDR1 DFQATT, CDR2 SNEGSKA (reference sequence).

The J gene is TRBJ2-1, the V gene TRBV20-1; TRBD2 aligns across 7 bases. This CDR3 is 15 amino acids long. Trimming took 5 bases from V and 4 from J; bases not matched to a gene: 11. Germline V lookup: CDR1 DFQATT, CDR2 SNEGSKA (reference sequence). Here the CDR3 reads CSAQRALASYNEQFF. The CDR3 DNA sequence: TGCAGTGCTCAGAGGGCACTAGCGAGTTACAATGAGCAGTTCTTC.

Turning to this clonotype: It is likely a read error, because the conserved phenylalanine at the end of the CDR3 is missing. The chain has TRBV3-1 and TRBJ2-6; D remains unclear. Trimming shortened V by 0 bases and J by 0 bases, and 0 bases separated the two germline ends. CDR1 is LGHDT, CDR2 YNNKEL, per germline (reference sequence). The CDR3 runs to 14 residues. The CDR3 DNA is TGTGCCAGCAGCCAAGACTCTGGGGCCAACGTCCTGACTGTC. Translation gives CASSQDSGANVLTV.

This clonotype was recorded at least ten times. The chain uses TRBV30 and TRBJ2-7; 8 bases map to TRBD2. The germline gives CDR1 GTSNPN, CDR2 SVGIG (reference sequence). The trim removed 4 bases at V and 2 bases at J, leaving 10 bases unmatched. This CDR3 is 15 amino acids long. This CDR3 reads CAWNPQAGDTYEQYF. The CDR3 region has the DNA TGTGCCTGGAATCCCCAAGCGGGAGACACCTACGAGCAGTACTTC. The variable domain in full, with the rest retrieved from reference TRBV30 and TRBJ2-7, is SQTIHQWPATLVQPVGSPLSLECTVEGTSNPNLYWYRQAAGRGLQLLFYSVGIGQISSEVPQNLSASRPQDRQFILSSKKLLLSDSGFYLCAWNPQAGDTYEQYFGPGTRLTVT.

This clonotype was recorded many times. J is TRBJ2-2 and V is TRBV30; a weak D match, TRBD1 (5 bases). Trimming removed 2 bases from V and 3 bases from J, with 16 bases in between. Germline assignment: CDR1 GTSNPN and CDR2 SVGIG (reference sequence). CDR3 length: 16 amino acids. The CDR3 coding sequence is TGTGCCTGGAGTAGGGGTTCAGGGCGATACACCGGGGAGCTGTTTTTT. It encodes CAWSRGSGRYTGELFF.

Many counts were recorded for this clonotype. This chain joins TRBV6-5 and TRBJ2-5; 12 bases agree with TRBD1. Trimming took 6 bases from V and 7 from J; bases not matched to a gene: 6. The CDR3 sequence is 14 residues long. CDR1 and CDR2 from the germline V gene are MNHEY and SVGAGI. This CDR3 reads CASRGQGAAGTQYF. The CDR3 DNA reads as TGTGCCAGCAGGGGACAGGGGGCCGCGGGGACCCAGTACTTC.

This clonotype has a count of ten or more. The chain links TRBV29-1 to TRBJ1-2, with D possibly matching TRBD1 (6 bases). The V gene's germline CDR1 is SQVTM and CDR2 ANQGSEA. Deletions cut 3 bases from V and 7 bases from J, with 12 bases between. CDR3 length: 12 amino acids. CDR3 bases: TGCAGCGTTGACCAGGGGCGCGGTGGCTACACCTTC. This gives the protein CSVDQGRGGYTF.

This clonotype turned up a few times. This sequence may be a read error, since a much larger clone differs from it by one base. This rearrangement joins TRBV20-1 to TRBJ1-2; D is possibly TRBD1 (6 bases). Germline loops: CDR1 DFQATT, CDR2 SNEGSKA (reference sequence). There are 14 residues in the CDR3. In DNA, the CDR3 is TGCAGTGCTGGAGACGGGGGGCTTGGTTATGGCTACACCTTC. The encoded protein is CSAGDGGLGYGYTF.

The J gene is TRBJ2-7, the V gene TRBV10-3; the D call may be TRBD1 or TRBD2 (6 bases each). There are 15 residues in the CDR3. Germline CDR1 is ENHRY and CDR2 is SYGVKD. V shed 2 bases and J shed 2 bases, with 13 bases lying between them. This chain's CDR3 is CAISEPGAGTYEQYF. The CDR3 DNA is TGTGCCATCAGTGAGCCGGGGGCAGGAACCTACGAGCAGTACTTC.

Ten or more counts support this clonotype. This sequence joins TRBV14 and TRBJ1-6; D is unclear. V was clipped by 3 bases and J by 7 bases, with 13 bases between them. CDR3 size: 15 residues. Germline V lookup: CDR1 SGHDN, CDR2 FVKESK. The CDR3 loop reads CASSHLPGTNSPLHF. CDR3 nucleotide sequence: TGTGCCAGCAGCCACCTACCGGGCACCAATTCACCCCTCCACTTT.

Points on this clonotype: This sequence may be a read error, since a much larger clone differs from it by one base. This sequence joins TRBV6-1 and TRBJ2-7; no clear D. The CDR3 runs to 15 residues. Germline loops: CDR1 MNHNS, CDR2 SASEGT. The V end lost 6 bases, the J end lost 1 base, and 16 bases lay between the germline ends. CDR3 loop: CASSRRVVRSYEQYF. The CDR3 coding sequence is TGTGCCAGCAGCCGACGTGTGGTGAGATCCTACGAGCAGTACTTC.

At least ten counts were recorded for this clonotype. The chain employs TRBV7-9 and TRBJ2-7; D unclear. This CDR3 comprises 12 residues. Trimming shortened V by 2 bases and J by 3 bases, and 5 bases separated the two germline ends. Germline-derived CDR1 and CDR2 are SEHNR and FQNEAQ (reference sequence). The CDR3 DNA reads TGTGCCAGCAGCTTAACCCTCTACGAGCAGTACTTC. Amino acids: CASSLTLYEQYF.

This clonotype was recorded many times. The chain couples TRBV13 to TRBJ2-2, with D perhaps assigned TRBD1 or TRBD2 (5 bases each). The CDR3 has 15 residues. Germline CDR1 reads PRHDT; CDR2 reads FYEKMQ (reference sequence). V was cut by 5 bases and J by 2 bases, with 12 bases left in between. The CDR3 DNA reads TGTGCCAGCAGCGTAGTCCGGGACAACACCGGGGAGCTGTTTTTT. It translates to CASSVVRDNTGELFF. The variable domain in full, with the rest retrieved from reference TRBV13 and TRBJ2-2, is AAGVIQSPRHLIKEKRETATLKCYPIPRHDTVYWYQQGPGQDPQFLISFYEKMQSDKGSIPDRFSAQQFSDYHSELNMSSLELGDSALYFCASSVVRDNTGELFFGEGSRLTVL.

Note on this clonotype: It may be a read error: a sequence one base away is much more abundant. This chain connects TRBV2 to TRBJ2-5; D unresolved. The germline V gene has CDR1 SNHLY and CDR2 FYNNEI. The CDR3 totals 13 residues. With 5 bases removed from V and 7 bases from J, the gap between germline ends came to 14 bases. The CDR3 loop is CASSQNLIGTQYF. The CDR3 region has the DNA TGTGCCAGCAGTCAGAATCTTATTGGGACCCAGTACTTC. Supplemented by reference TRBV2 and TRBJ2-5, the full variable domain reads EPEVTQTPSHQVTQMGQEVILRCVPISNHLYFYWYRQILGQKVEFLVSFYNNEISEKSEIFDDQFSVERPDGSNFTLKIRSTKLEDSAMYFCASSQNLIGTQYFGPGTRLLVL.

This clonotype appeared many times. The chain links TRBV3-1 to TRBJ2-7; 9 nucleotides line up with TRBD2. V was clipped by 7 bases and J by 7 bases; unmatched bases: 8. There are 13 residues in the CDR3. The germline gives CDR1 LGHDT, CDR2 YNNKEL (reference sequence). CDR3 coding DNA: TGTGCCAGCAAGCTAGCGGGAAGGGATGAGCAGTACTTC. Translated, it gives CASKLAGRDEQYF.

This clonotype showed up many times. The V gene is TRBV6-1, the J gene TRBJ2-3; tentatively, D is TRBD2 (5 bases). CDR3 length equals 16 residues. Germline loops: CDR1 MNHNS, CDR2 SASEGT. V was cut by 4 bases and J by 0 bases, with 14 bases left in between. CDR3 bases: TGTGCCAGCAGTGCAGGAGGTGGACCGAGCACAGATACGCAGTATTTT. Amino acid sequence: CASSAGGGPSTDTQYF.

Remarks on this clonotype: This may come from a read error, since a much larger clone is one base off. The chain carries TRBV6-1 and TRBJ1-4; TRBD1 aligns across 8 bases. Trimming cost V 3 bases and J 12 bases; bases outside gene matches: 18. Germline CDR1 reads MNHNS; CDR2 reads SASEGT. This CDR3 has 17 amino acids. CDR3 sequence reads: CASSDPGGSRYREELFF. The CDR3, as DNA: TGTGCCAGCAGTGACCCAGGGGGCAGCCGGTACAGGGAAGAACTGTTTTTT.

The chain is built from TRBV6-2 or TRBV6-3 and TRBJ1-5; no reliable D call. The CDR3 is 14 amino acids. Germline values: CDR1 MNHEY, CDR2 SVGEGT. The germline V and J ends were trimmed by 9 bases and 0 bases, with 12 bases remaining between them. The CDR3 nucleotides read TGTGCCAGTCACAGATCCTATAGCAATCAGCCCCAGCATTTT. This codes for CASHRSYSNQPQHF.